This T cell receptor beta chain was captured by sequencing in a study of T cell clonotyping in hematopoietic cell transplantation. The CDR3 consists of 13 residues. Unmatched junction bases numbered 7, after V lost 6 bases and J lost 9 bases. CDR1 is SGHDT and CDR2 is YYEEEE in the germline V gene. This table comes from immunoSEQ multiplex PCR, and its TCRdb copy is limited to in-frame clones, with some not included. The data contain about 15,000 clones, about nine tenths of them singletons. Regarding the study as a whole: No sorting was done, leaving CD4 and CD8 contributions mixed. Broader posttransplant TCR repertoire diversity was predicted by graft donor and pretransplant recipient Inverse Simpson Index values. Pathologically expanded recipient clonotypes increased progressively from day 30 to day 180 as diversity fell. At the given depth, recipient repertoires were over 95% de novo clonotypes.

Regarding this clone: Its antigen is not known.

V usage is TRBV5-6 and J usage is TRBJ2-1, with 9 bases matching TRBD1. The input for sequencing was PBMCs, taken 100 days after allogeneic stem cell transplant. The sequence was obtained from a male patient aged 45-60 years who had an allogeneic stem cell transplant from an unrelated donor, so T cells may come from the graft donor. Some clones in this sample may be carry-over from other donors' samples. Here the CDR3 reads CASTGTGRIEQFF. CDR3 sequence (DNA): TGTGCCAGCACCGGGACAGGGAGGATTGAGCAGTTCTTC.